This record looks at one TCR beta chain sequence and its context. The table lists this clonotype with a few counts. The specificity of this receptor is unknown. Per-base quality was not reported, and no clone a single base away is much larger than it. Systemically healthy Caucasian individuals from Russia, 39 in total and aged about 6 to 90 years, were included as donors. Each donor gave around 9 milliliters of peripheral blood, collected into EDTA-treated Vacutainer tubes. Ficoll-Paque density-gradient centrifugation was used to isolate PBMCs, with at least 7 million per sample. Total RNA, at least 6 micrograms per sample, was extracted from PBMCs with Trizol reagent. Naive CD45RAhigh/CD27high T cell percentages were measured by flow cytometry on a PBMC aliquot from every donor. The data are from a study of blood T cells in healthy people across ages (dated by TCRdb to about 2015). Looking at the study overall: In model experiments, roughly one uniquely barcoded TCR beta cDNA molecule per two T cells was captured by template switching. The study measured age-related changes in TCR beta repertoire diversity using deep sequencing normalized with unique cDNA molecular identifiers. The donors were divided into four age groups: young (average about 15 years), middle-aged (about 39), aged (roughly 60) and long-lived (about 79). To avoid experimental bias, donors of different ages were spread randomly across the sequencing lanes. Using the same blood draw, the study looked at two additional independent replicas of 1 million unique cDNA reads for two donors, one aged 18 to 30 and the other aged 80 or older.

Overall study outcomes, separate from this receptor: Compared with the aged group, the long-lived group had more naive CD4+ T cells, fewer expanded clones and increased TCR diversity, a pattern suggesting age selection. Observed TCR beta diversity correlated strongly with the percentage of naive T cells measured by flow cytometry. Estimates of total diversity from one million sequenced T cells were regarded as lower bounds and underestimates. Because donor CMV infection status was unknown, age-related changes in expanded clonotypes were potentially confounded. As age increased, observed TCR beta diversity per million T cells dropped in a roughly linear way, and a significant reduction was already evident by age around 41. Bulk unsorted PBMC profiling prevented conclusive comparison of naive and antigen-experienced compartments.

Library method: 5' RACE. These reads were obtained on an Illumina HiSeq 2500. A second PCR of roughly 7 to 11 cycles was performed with a sample-barcoded 5' primer and a J-beta primer mix. A unique molecular identifier was introduced onto each TCR beta cDNA molecule by a template-switch 5' adaptor carrying 12 random nucleotides. At least 2.5 million CDR3-containing paired-end reads were obtained from each sample. The Mint cDNA synthesis kit, primed by a TRBC-specific oligonucleotide, was used to synthesize first-strand cDNA from all RNA. All cDNA was treated with uracil-DNA glycosylase and then went through a first 18-cycle PCR with the universal primers M1SS and BC2_uni_R. In the authors' own workflow: Each sample was normalized by randomly selecting 1 million high-quality reads, each carrying a distinct molecular identifier. Instead of being binned into consensus sequences, reads with shared molecular identifiers were discarded. MiTCR, run with a Q25 quality threshold and the strictest error-elimination algorithm, handled CDR3 identification, clonotype clustering and error correction. A nonparametric unseen species model with Euler transformation was used to estimate lower-bound total TCR beta diversity. TCRdb reworked the public reads: Q25 trimming with fastp, MiXCR clone assembly, productive beta chains retained. Rows with one shared CDR3 protein collapse into an entry with the most common genes and DNA. The V and J calls reflect TCRdb's pipeline rather than the authors' work. For this sample there are approximately 880,000 distinct CDR3 sequences; approximately 49% appear just once. The ten largest make up roughly 13% of the sample.

Sequenced sample: blood. This receptor was taken from a man aged 30 to 45 in good health.

The CDR3 here reads CSANERNEKLFF. In nucleotides, the sequence is TGCAGTGCGAACGAGAGAAATGAAAAACTGTTTTTT. The chain was built from TRBV20-1 and TRBJ1-4; the D gene cannot be named for sure. CDR1 and CDR2 were assigned from the germline V gene (reference sequence) as DFQATT and SNEGSKA. Spanning cysteine to phenylalanine, the CDR3 consists of 12 amino acids. Kept here is only the CDR3 DNA, which spans 36 bases and is read in frame from base 1. The trim is 6 bases for V and 5 bases for J, with a gap of 10 bases between the germline ends.